This T cell receptor (beta chain) was sequenced for a study of T cell clonotyping in hematopoietic cell transplantation. Study conclusions and caveats: At the given depth, recipient repertoires were over 97% de novo clonotypes. Pathologically expanded recipient clonotypes increased progressively from day 30 to day 180 as diversity fell. No sorting was done, leaving CD4 and CD8 contributions mixed. Graft donor and pretransplant recipient Inverse Simpson Index values predicted broader posttransplant TCR diversity.

The V segment lost 0 bases and the J segment 7 bases; nucleotides outside the gene matches: 6. CDR3 length: 15 amino acids. Germline V CDR1 and CDR2: MNHEY, SVGAGI. The repertoire was sequenced with immunoSEQ multiplex PCR; TCRdb's copy has only in-frame clones and lacks some. The sample carries 15,000 to 20,000 clones, 60% to 85% recorded once. Details on this clone: Its antigen remains unidentified.

The chain recombines TRBV6-5 with TRBJ1-2; 9 bases map to TRBD1. Input material: peripheral blood mononuclear cells. This clonotype was sampled from a woman aged 60-75 years in good health. Some clones in this sample may be carry-over from other donors' samples. DNA for the CDR3: TGTGCCAGCAGTTACTCCAACAGGGGGCGACTTGGCTACACCTTC. This translates into CASSYSNRGRLGYTF.